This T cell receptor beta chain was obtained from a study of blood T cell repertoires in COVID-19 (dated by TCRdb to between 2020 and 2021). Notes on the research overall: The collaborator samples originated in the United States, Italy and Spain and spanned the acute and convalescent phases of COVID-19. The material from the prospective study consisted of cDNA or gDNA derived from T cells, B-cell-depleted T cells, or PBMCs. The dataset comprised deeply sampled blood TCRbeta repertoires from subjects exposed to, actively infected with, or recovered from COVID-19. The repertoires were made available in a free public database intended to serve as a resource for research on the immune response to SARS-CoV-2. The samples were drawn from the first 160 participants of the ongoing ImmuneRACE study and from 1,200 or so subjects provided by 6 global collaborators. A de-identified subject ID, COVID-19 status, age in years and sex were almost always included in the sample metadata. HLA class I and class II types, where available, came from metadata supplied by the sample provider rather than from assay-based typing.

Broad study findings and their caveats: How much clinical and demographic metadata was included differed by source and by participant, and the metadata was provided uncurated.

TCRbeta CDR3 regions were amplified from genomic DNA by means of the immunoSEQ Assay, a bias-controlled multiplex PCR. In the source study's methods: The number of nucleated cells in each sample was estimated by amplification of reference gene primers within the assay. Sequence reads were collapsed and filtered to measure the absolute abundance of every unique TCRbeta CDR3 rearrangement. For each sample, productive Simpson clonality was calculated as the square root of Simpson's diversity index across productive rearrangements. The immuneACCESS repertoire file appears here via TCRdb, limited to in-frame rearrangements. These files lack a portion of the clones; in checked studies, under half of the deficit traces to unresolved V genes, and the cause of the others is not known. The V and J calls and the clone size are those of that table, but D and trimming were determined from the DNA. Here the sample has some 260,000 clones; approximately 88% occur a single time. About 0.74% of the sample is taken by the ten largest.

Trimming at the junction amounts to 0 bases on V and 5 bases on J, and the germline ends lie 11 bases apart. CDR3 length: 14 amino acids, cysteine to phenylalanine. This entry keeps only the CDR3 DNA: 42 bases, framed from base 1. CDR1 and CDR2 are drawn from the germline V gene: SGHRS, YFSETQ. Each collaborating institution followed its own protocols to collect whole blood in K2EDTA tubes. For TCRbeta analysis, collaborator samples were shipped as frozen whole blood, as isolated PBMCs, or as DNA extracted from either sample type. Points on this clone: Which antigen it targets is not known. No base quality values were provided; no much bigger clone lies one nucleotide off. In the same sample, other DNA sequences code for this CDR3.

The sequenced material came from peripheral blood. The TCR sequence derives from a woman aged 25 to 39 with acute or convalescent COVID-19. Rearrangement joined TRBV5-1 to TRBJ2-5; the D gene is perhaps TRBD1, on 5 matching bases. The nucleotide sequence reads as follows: TGCGCCAGCAGCTTGGGGCAGGGCGTGGAGACCCAGTACTTC. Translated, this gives CASSLGQGVETQYF.